Below are 3 T cell receptor beta chains sequenced from a single sample in a study of T cells in localized non-small cell lung cancer (dated by TCRdb to the early 2020s). Libraries were prepared through the immunoSEQ multiplex PCR assay. The clones in this table, taken by TCRdb from immuneACCESS, are in-frame only. Not every clone is retained; where verified, under half of the shortfall comes from an unresolved V gene, and the cause of the rest is unknown. The sample table records roughly 72,000 clones; approximately 80% of these occur just once. Roughly 9% of the sample lies in the top ten. The sequencing here drew on peripheral blood, taken before any cancer treatment. Receptor source: a female donor older than 55 with stage I lung adenocarcinoma.

This clone was counted between two and nine times. The chain carries TRBV7-9 and TRBJ1-5; D not certain. The germline gives CDR1 SEHNR, CDR2 FQNEAQ (reference sequence). V was shortened by 3 bases and J by 0 bases, with 6 bases between the two germline ends. The length of the CDR3 is 14 residues. The CDR3 loop reads CASSFSDSNQPQHF. The CDR3 DNA reads TGTGCCAGCAGCTTTAGTGATAGCAATCAGCCCCAGCATTTT.

The chain combines TRBV27 with TRBJ1-4; TRBD1 aligns across 12 bases. Germline assignment: CDR1 MNHEY and CDR2 SMNVEV (reference sequence). Trimming took 6 bases from V and 3 from J; bases not matched to a gene: 14. The CDR3 extends over 19 amino acids. The CDR3: CASRRTGQGAIGSNEKLFF. CDR3 nucleotides: TGTGCCAGCAGGAGAACGGGACAGGGGGCGATTGGGTCTAATGAAAAACTGTTTTTT.

V and J are TRBV7-9 and TRBJ2-7, with D possibly matching TRBD2 (5 bases). The CDR3 sequence is 14 residues long. Germline assignment: CDR1 SEHNR and CDR2 FQNEAQ (reference sequence). V was cut by 4 bases and J by 3 bases, with 13 bases left in between. CDR3 protein: CASSSSTGIYEQYF. In nucleotides, the CDR3 is TGTGCCAGCAGCTCTTCCACCGGGATCTACGAGCAGTACTTC. Full variable domain (outside the CDR3, taken from reference TRBV7-9 and TRBJ2-7): DTGVSQNPRHKITKRGQNVTFRCDPISEHNRLYWYRQTLGQGPEFLTYFQNEAQLEKSRLLSDRFSAERPKGSFSTLEIQRTEQGDSAMYLCASSSSTGIYEQYFGPGTRLTVT.